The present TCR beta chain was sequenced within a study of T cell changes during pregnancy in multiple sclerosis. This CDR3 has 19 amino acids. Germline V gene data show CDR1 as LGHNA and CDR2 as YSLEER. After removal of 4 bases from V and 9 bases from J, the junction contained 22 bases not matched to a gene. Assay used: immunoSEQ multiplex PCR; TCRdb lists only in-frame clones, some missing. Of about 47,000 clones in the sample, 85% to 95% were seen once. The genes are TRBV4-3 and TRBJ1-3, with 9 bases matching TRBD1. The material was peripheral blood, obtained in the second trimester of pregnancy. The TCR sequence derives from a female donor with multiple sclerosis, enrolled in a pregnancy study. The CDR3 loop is CASSRGPLGQGSSQATIYF. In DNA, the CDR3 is TGCGCCAGCAGCCGAGGGCCCTTGGGACAGGGTAGCTCCCAGGCCACCATATATTTT.